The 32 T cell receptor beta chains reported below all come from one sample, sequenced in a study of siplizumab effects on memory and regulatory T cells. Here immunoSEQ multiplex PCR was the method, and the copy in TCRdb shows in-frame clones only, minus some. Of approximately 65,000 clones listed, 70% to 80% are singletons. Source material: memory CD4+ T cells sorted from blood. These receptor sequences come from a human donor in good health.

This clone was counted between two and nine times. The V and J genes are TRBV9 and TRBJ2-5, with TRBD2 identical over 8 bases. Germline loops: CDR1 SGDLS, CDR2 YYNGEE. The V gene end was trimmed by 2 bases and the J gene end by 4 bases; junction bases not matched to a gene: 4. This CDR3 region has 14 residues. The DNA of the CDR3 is TGTGCCAGCAGCGTCGCCGCGGGGGGAGAGACCCAGTACTTC. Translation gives CASSVAAGGETQYF.

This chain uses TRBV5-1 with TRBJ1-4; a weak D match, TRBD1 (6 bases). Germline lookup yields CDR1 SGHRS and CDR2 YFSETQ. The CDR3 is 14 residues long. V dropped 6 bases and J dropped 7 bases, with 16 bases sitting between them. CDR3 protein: CASKEGGAVEKLFF. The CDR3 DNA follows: TGCGCCAGCAAGGAGGGGGGCGCCGTTGAAAAACTGTTTTTT.

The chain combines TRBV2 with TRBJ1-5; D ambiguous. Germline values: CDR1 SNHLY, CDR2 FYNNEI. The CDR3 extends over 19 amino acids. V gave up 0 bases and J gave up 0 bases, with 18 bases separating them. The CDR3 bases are TGTGCCAGCAGTGAAGCCCAAGCCCTGTCCATTGTTAGCAATCAGCCCCAGCATTTT. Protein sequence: CASSEAQALSIVSNQPQHF.

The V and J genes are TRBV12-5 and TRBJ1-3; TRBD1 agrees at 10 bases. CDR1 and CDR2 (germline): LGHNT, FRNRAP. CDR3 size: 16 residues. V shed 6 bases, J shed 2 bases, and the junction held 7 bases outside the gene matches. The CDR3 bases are TGTGCTAGTGGGGGATTGGACAGGGGGACTGGAAACACCATATATTTT. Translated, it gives CASGGLDRGTGNTIYF.

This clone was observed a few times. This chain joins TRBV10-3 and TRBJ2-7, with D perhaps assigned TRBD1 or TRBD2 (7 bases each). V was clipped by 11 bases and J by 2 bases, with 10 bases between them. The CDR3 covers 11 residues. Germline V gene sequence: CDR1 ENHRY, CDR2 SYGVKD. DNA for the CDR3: TGTGCCTCAGGGGGGGCCTACGAGCAGTACTTC. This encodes CASGGAYEQYF.

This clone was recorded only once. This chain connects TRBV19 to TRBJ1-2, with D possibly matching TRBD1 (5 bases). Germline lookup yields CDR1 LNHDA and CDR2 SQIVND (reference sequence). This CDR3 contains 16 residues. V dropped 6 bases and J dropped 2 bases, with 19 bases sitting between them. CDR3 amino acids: CASRTSGGASNYGYTF. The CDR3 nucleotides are TGTGCCAGTAGGACCTCGGGGGGAGCTTCCAACTATGGCTACACCTTC. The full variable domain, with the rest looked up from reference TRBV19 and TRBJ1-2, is DGGITQSPKYLFRKEGQNVTLSCEQNLNHDAMYWYRQDPGQGLRLIYYSQIVNDFQKGDIAEGYSVSREKKESFPLTVTSAQKNPTAFYLCASRTSGGASNYGYTFGSGTRLTVV.

The CDR3 DNA reads as TGTGCCAGCAGTGGTGCGGGAGGGCTAGCCTACTACGAGCAGTACTTC. Protein sequence: CASSGAGGLAYYEQYF. This chain joins TRBV6-1 and TRBJ2-7; 9 bases match TRBD2. The CDR3 extends over 16 amino acids. Losses at the gene ends were 4 bases for V and 3 bases for J; bases not matched to a gene: 10. Germline V gene sequence: CDR1 MNHNS, CDR2 SASEGT.

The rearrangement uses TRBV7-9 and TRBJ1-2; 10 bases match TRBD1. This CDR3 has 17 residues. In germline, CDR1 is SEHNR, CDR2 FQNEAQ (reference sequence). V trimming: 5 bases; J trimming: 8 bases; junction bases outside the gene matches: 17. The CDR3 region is CASSEDGTGATRSGYTF. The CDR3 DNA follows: TGTGCCAGCAGCGAGGATGGGACAGGGGCTACAAGGTCGGGCTACACCTTC.

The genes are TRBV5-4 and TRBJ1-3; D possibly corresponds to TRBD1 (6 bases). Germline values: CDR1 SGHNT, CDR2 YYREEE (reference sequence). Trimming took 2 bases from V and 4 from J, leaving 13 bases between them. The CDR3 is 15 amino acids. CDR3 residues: CASSLGGNSGNTIYF. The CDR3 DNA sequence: TGTGCCAGCAGCTTAGGGGGGAATTCCGGAAACACCATATATTTT.

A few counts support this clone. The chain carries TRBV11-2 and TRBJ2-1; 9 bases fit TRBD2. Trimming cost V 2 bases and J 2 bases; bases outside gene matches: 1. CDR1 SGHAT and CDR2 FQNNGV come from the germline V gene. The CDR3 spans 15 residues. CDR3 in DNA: TGTGCCAGCAGCTTAATAGCGGGGGCCTACAATGAGCAGTTCTTC. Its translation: CASSLIAGAYNEQFF.

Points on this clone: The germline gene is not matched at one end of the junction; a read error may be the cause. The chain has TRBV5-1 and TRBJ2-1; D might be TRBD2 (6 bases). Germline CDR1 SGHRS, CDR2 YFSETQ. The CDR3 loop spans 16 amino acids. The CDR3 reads CASSPASGTSSNEQFF. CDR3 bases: TGCGCCAGCAGCCCGGCATCTGGGACTTCCTCCAATGAGCAGTTCTTC.

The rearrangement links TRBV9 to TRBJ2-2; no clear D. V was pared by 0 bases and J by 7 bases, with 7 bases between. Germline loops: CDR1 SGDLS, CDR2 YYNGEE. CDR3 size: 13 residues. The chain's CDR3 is CASSVVLGGELFF. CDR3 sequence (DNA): TGTGCCAGCAGCGTAGTCCTAGGCGGGGAGCTGTTTTTT.

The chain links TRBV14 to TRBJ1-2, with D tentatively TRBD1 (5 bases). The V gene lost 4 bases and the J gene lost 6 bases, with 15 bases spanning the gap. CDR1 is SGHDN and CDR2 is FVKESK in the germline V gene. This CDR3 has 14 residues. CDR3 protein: CASSPAQVGNGYTF. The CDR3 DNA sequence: TGTGCCAGCAGCCCCGCACAGGTGGGGAATGGCTACACCTTC.

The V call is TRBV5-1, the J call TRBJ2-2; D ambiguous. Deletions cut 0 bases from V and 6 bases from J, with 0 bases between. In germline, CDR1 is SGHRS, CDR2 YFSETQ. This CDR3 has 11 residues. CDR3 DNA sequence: TGCGCCAGCAGCTTGGCCGGGGAGCTGTTTTTT. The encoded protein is CASSLAGELFF. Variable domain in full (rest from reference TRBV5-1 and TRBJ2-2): KAGVTQTPRYLIKTRGQQVTLSCSPISGHRSVSWYQQTPGQGLQFLFEYFSETQRNKGNFPGRFSGRQFSNSRSEMNVSTLELGDSALYLCASSLAGELFFGEGSRLTVL.

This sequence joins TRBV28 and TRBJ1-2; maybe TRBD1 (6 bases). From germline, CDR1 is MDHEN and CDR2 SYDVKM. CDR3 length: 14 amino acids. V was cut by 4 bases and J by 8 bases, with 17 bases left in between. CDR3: CASSSSYRAQGYTF. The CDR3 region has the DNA TGTGCCAGCAGTTCTAGCTACAGGGCTCAGGGCTACACCTTC.

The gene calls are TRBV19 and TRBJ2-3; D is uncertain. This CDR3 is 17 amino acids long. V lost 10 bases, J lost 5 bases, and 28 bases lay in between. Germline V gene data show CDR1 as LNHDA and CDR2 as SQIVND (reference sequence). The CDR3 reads CANTQKSAGGRRDTQYF. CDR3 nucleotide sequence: TGTGCCAACACGCAAAAATCCGCCGGCGGTAGAAGAGATACGCAGTATTTT.

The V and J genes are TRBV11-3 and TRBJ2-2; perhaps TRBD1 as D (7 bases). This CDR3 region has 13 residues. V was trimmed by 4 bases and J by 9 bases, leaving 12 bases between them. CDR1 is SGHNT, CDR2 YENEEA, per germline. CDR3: CASSWQGGRELFF. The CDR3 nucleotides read TGTGCCAGCAGCTGGCAGGGGGGCAGGGAGCTGTTTTTT.

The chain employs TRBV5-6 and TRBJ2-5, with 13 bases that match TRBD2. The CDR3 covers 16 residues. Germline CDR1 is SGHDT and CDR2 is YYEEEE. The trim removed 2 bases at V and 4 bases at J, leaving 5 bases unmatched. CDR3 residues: CASSFTSGGGLETQYF. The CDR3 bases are TGTGCCAGCAGCTTTACTAGCGGGGGGGGCCTAGAGACCCAGTACTTC.

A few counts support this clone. The CDR3 DNA reads TGCACCAGCAGCCAATTGCGGACTAGCGGGGGTAATAATGAGCAGTTCTTC. Protein sequence: CTSSQLRTSGGNNEQFF. J is TRBJ2-1 and V is TRBV1; no check of the table's D call, TRBD2, against the DNA was made. TRBV1 is a pseudogene locus. This CDR3 has 17 residues.

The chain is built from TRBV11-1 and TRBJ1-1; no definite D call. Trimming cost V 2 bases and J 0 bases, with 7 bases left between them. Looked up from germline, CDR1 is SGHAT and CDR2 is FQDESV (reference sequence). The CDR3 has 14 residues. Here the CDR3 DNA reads TGTGCCAGCAGCTTAATAGAGATGAACACTGAAGCTTTCTTT. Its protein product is CASSLIEMNTEAFF.

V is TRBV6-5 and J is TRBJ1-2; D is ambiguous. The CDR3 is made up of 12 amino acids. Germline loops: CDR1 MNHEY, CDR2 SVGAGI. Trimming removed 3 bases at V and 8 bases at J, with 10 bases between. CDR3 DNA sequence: TGTGCCAGCAGTTATTCAGGAGGAGGCTACACCTTC. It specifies CASSYSGGGYTF.

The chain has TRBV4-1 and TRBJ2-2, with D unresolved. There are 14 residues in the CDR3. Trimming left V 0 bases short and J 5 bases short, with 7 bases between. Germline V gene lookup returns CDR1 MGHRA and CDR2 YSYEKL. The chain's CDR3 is CASSQDGQTGELFF. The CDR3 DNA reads TGCGCCAGCAGCCAAGACGGGCAGACCGGGGAGCTGTTTTTT.

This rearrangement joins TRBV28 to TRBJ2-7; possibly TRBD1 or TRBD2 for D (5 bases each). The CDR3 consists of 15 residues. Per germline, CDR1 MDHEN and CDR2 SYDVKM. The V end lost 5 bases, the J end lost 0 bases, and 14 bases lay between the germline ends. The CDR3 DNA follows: TGTGCCAGCAGTGCAGTGTGGGGGAGCTCCTACGAGCAGTACTTC. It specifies CASSAVWGSSYEQYF.

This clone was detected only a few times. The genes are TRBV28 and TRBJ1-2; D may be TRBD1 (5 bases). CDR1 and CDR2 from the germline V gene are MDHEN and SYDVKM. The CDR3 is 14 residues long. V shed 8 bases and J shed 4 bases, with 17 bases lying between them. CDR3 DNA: TGTGCCAGCCCCGGTGGGGACGTAGGCTATGGCTACACCTTC. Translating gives CASPGGDVGYGYTF.

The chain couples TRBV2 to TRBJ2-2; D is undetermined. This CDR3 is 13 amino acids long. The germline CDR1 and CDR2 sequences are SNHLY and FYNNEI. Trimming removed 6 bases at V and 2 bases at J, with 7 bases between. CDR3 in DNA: TGTGCCAGCAGCACACTTAACACCGGGGAGCTGTTTTTT. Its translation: CASSTLNTGELFF. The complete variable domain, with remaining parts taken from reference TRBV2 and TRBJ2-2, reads EPEVTQTPSHQVTQMGQEVILRCVPISNHLYFYWYRQILGQKVEFLVSFYNNEISEKSEIFDDQFSVERPDGSNFTLKIRSTKLEDSAMYFCASSTLNTGELFFGEGSRLTVL.

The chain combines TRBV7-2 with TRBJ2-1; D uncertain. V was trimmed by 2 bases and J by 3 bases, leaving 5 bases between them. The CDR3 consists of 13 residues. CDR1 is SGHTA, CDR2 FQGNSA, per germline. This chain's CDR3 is CASSLMSYNEQFF. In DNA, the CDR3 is TGTGCCAGCAGCTTAATGAGCTACAATGAGCAGTTCTTC.

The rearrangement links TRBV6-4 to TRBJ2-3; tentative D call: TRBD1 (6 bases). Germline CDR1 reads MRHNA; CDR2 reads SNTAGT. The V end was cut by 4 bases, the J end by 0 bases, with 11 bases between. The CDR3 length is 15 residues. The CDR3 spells CASSAQDSSTDTQYF. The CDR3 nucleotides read TGTGCCAGCAGTGCCCAGGACAGTAGCACAGATACGCAGTATTTT.

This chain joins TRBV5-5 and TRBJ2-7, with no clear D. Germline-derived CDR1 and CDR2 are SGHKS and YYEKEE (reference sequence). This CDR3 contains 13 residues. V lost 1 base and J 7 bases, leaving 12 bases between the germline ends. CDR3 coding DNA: TGTGCCAGCAGCTTGTCCCCCCTTGGGGAGCAGTACTTC. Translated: CASSLSPLGEQYF.

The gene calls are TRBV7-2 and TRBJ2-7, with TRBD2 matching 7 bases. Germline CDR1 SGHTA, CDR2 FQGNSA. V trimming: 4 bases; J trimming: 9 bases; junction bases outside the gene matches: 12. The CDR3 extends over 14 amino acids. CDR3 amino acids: CASSSYSSGPGQYF. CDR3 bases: TGTGCCAGCAGCTCCTATTCTAGCGGTCCTGGGCAGTACTTC.

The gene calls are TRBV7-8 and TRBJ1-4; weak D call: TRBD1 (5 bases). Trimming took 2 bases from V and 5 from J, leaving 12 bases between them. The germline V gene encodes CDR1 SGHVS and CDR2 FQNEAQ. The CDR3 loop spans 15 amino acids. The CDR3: CASSLRRVGNEKLFF. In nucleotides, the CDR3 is TGTGCCAGCAGCTTACGCAGGGTGGGGAATGAAAAACTGTTTTTT.

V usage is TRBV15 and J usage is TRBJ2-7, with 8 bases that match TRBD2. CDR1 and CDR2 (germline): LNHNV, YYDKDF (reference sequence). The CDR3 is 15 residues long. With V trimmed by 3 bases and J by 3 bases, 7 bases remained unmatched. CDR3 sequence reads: CATSSELAEGYEQYF. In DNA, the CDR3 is TGTGCCACCAGCAGTGAACTAGCGGAGGGCTACGAGCAGTACTTC.

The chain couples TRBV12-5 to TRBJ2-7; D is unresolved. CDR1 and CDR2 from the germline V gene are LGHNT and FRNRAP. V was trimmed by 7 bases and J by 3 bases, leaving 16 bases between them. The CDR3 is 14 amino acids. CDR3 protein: CASALGNGVYEQYF. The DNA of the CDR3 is TGTGCTAGTGCCCTAGGGAACGGAGTCTACGAGCAGTACTTC.